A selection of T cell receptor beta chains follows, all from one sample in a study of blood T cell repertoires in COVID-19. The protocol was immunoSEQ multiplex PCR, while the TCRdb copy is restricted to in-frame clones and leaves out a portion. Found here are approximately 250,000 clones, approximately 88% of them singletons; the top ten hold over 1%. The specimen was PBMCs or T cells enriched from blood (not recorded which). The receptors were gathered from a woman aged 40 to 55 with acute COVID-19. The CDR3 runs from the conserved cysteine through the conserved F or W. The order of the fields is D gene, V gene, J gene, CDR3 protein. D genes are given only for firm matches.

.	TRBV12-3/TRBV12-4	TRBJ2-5	CASSLAPRETQYF
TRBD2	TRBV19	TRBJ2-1	CASSSGRAPNNEQFF
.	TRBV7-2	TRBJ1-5	CASSLVAGIAQPQHF
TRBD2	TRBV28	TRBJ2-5	CASSLGGRLETQYF
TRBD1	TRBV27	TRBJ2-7	CASSFRPGTAYEQYF
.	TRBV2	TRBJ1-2	CASSEIGEGVSYGYTF
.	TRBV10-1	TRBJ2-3	CASSESPGNTQYF
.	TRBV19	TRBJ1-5	CASSIVARLNQPQHF
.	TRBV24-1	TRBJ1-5	CATSDSYRVNQPQHF
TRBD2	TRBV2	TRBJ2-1	CASSGVAGDEQFF
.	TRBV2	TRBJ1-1	CASSHRVTEAFF
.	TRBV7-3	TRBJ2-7	CASSLSPTGFERVNEQYF
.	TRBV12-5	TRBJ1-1	CASGLAGATEAFF
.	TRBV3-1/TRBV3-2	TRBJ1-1	CASSQAGYRAFF
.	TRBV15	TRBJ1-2	CATSRERTAGNGYTF
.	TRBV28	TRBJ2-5	CASSFISGGQETQYF
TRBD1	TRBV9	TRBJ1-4	CASSVAGQSNEKLFF
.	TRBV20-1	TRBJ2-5	CSASTGRQTQYF
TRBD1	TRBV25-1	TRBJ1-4	CASSRDSPTNEKLFF
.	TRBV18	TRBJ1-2	CASSSNRASIYGYTF
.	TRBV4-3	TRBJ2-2	CASSPTRVGELFF
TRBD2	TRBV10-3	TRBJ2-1	CAISELAGGTSGFF
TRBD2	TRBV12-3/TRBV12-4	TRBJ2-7	CASRGEVAGPSYF
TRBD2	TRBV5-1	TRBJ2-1	CASSLRAGGPYNEQFF
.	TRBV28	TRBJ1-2	CASSPWTTLDGYTF
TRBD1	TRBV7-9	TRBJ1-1	CASSELGGAETEAFF
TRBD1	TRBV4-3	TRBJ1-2	CASSQPGTGGNYGYTF
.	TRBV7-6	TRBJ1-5	CASSLGEQSSNQPQHF
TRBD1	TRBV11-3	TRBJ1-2	CASSAPGQGIYGYTF
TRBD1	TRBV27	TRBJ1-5	CASSSSSGGTAYNQPQHF
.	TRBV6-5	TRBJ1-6	CASSPVGRHSPLHF
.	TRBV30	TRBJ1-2	CAWRVVEGYTF
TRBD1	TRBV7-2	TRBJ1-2	CASRIGTGGDLYGYTF
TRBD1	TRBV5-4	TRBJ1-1	CASSFTGGNTEAFF
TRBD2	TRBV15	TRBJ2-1	CATSRVGLVIYNEQFF
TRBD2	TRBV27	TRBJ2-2	CASSLFASGRTSNTGELFF
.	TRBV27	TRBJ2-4	CASRIGTTIDIQYF
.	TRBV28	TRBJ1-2	CASSPGVKDGYTF